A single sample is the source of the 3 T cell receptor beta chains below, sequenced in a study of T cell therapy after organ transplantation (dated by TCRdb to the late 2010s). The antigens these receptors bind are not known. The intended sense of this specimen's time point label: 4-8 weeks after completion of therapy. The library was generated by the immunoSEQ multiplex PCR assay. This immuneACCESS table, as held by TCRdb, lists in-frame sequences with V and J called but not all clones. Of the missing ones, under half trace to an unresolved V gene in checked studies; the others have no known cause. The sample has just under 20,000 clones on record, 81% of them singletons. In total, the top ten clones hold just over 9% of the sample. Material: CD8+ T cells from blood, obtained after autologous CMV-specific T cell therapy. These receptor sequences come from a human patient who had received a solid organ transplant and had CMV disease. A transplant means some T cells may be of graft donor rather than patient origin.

CDR3 region: CSVRSYWDSAGELFF. The CDR3 bases are TGCAGCGTTAGATCTTATTGGGACAGCGCCGGGGAGCTGTTTTTT. V is TRBV29-1 and J is TRBJ2-2; 7 bases are a match to TRBD1. Germline lookup yields CDR1 SQVTM and CDR2 ANQGSEA. This CDR3 has 15 amino acids. After removal of 5 bases from V and 6 bases from J, the junction contained 12 bases not matched to a gene.

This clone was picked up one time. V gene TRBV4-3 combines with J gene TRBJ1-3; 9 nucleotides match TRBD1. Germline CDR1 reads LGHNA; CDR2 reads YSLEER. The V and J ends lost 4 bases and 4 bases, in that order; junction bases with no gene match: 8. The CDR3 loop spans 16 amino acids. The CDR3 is CASSPRTGTGGNTIYF. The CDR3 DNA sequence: TGCGCCAGCAGCCCTCGAACCGGGACAGGGGGAAACACCATATATTTT.

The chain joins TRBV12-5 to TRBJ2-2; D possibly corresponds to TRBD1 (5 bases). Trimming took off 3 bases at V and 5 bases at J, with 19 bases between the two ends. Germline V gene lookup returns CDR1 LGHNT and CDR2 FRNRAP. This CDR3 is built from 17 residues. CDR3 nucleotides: TGTGCTAGTGGTTTACAAACCGGACACCTGAGTACCGGGGAGCTGTTTTTT. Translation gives CASGLQTGHLSTGELFF.